The 5 T cell receptor beta chains below come from one sample, sequenced in a study of blood T cell repertoires in COVID-19. The data were produced by immunoSEQ multiplex PCR, yet TCRdb's version contains in-frame clones alone and is incomplete. The data show 120,000 to 150,000 clones, 85% seen once. Sequences were obtained from PBMCs or T cells enriched from blood (not recorded which). All receptors derive from a woman between 35 and 50 years old who had recovered from COVID-19.

The chain carries TRBV5-1 and TRBJ2-5; 10 bases line up with TRBD1. Germline V gives CDR1 SGHRS, CDR2 YFSETQ. The CDR3 spans 16 residues. The V and J ends lost 0 bases and 2 bases, in that order; junction bases with no gene match: 4. The CDR3 DNA reads as TGCGCCAGCAGCTTGGCCCGGACAGGGGGGCAAGAGACCCAGTACTTC. Translation: CASSLARTGGQETQYF.

The V and J genes are TRBV11-3 and TRBJ2-1; 13 bases are a match to TRBD2. Germline CDR1 SGHNT, CDR2 YENEEA. After removal of 4 bases from V and 1 base from J, the junction contained 1 base not matched to a gene. The CDR3 runs 16 residues. Here the CDR3 DNA reads TGTGCCAGCAGCTCGGGACTAGCGGGGTCCTACAATGAGCAGTTCTTC. This gives the protein CASSSGLAGSYNEQFF.

The chain is built from TRBV27 and TRBJ1-2; D is possibly TRBD1 (5 bases). The CDR3 loop spans 16 amino acids. CDR1 is MNHEY, CDR2 SMNVEV, per germline (reference sequence). Trimming left V 2 bases short and J 2 bases short, with 15 bases between. CDR3 nucleotides: TGTGCCAGCAGTTTAGGTCCCGGGGGGGGGAACTATGGCTACACCTTC. Encoded protein: CASSLGPGGGNYGYTF.

The chain uses TRBV12-5 and TRBJ2-3, with a possible D match to TRBD1 (6 bases). The CDR3 runs to 14 residues. Trimming removed 7 bases at V and 6 bases at J, with 17 bases between. Germline V CDR1 and CDR2: LGHNT, FRNRAP. The CDR3 DNA is TGTGCTAGTGCCCCTAGTGGGGGCGGGGATACGCAGTATTTT. Amino acid sequence: CASAPSGGGDTQYF.

This chain joins TRBV6-5 and TRBJ2-7, with 9 bases aligning to TRBD1. Trimming took 6 bases from V and 4 from J; bases not matched to a gene: 4. Germline CDR1 MNHEY, CDR2 SVGAGI. CDR3 length: 13 amino acids. The CDR3 DNA follows: TGTGCCAGCAGATTAGGGACAGGGTACGAGCAGTACTTC. Its translation is CASRLGTGYEQYF.